This TCR beta chain comes out of a study of blood T cell repertoires in COVID-19. Libraries were prepared by immunoSEQ multiplex PCR; TCRdb keeps only in-frame clonotypes and omits some of them. The sample carries around 60,000 clones, 65% to 90% recorded once. CDR1 is KGHDR, CDR2 SFDVKD, per germline. V was trimmed by 2 bases and J by 2 bases, leaving 3 bases between them. This CDR3 region has 14 residues. Sequencing input: peripheral blood. The clonotype was recovered from a man in his forties or fifties with COVID-19, enrolled during active disease. This chain uses TRBV24-1 with TRBJ2-6; no clear D. The chain's CDR3 is CATSDYTGANVLTF. In nucleotides, the CDR3 is TGTGCCACCAGTGATTATACTGGGGCCAACGTCCTGACTTTC.